This T cell receptor beta chain was sequenced in a study of T cell repertoires in cytomegalovirus infection. Looked up from germline, CDR1 is MDHEN and CDR2 is SYDVKM. The CDR3 consists of 13 residues. V shed 9 bases and J shed 7 bases, with 13 bases lying between them. MiXCR was run by TCRdb on the reads, yielding one entry per CDR3 protein. Of over 300,000 distinct CDR3 sequences listed, 15% to 20% are singletons. This chain joins TRBV28 and TRBJ1-6; no definite D call. Sequencing was done on a sample of PBMCs. This sequence originates from a human donor in good health (CMV status not recorded). Some clones in this sample may be carry-over from other donors' samples. The CDR3 loop reads CASWEAGNSPLHF. CDR3 bases: TGTGCCAGTTGGGAGGCGGGCAATTCACCCCTCCACTTT.